This TCR beta chain was observed in a study of blood T cell repertoires in COVID-19. Study information: In each case, the material was cDNA or gDNA derived from T cells, B-cell-depleted T cells, or PBMCs.

Authors' data handling: Nucleated cell number was recorded as an estimate derived from reference gene primer amplification. The repertoire was sequenced with immunoSEQ multiplex PCR; TCRdb's copy has only in-frame clones and lacks some. V, J and clone size were drawn from that table, and D and trimming were deduced from the DNA. The profile shows roughly 150,000 clones, around 86% of them singletons. This clone was counted a single time. Germline loops: CDR1 SGDLS, CDR2 YYNGEE. The CDR3 is made up of 14 amino acids. With 0 bases clipped from V and 3 bases from J, the junction kept 2 bases outside the gene matches.

This chain uses TRBV9 with TRBJ2-7; 8 bases fit TRBD2. What was sequenced was peripheral blood. The sequence was collected from a man between 65 and 79 years old who had recovered from COVID-19. The CDR3 spells CASSVEAGGYEQYF. CDR3 nucleotide sequence: TGTGCCAGCAGCGTAGAGGCGGGAGGCTACGAGCAGTACTTC.